This entry lists 10 T cell receptor beta chains sequenced from one sample in a study of OX40 agonist ivuxolimab in advanced cancers. Measured with immunoSEQ multiplex PCR; TCRdb has only the in-frame clones, and not every one. The data hold 60,000 to 75,000 clones, with roughly 86% observed a single time. The sample consisted of CD4+ or CD8+ T cells sorted from blood, taken in a trial of the OX40 agonist ivuxolimab. The receptor set was obtained from an adult with an advanced solid tumor such as melanoma, head and neck, liver or kidney cancer.

The chain couples TRBV11-2 to TRBJ1-2; no reliable D call. The CDR3 extends over 14 amino acids. The germline V gene has CDR1 SGHAT and CDR2 FQNNGV. Deletions cut 1 base from V and 2 bases from J, with 8 bases between. The CDR3, as DNA: TGTGCCAGCAGCTTAGGACACCCCAACTATGGCTACACCTTC. It is translated as CASSLGHPNYGYTF.

The rearrangement uses TRBV5-4 and TRBJ1-2, with 7 bases fitting TRBD1. CDR1 is SGHNT, CDR2 YYREEE, per germline (reference sequence). This CDR3 has 18 residues. V was clipped by 0 bases and J by 1 base; unmatched bases: 12. The CDR3 bases are TGTGCCAGCAGCTTGGAGTCGAAGGGGGCAATAATTAACTATGGCTACACCTTC. It codes for CASSLESKGAIINYGYTF.

The chain links TRBV27 to TRBJ2-6; D is uncertain. V dropped 4 bases and J dropped 0 bases, with 10 bases sitting between them. This CDR3 spans 16 amino acids. Germline loops: CDR1 MNHEY, CDR2 SMNVEV (reference sequence). The CDR3 protein is CASSWALNSGANVLTF. Written as DNA, the CDR3 is TGTGCCAGCAGTTGGGCGCTCAACTCTGGGGCCAACGTCCTGACTTTC.

CDR3 protein: CASKIDLSSYEQYF. The DNA of the CDR3 is TGTGCCAGCAAAATTGACTTGTCCTCCTACGAGCAGTACTTC. The chain has TRBV6-6 and TRBJ2-7; D call uncertain. Trimming took off 7 bases at V and 0 bases at J, with 13 bases between the two ends. The CDR3 length is 14 residues. Germline values: CDR1 MNHNY, CDR2 SVGAGI (reference sequence).

The chain has TRBV2 and TRBJ1-5; 7 nucleotides match TRBD1. The V gene end was trimmed by 8 bases and the J gene end by 5 bases; junction bases not matched to a gene: 9. The germline V gene has CDR1 SNHLY and CDR2 FYNNEI. The CDR3 contains 14 residues. Here the CDR3 DNA reads TGTGCCAGCTCTCGGCAGGGGGGATATCAGCCCCAGCATTTT. Protein product: CASSRQGGYQPQHF.

The rearrangement uses TRBV5-4 and TRBJ2-3; 8 bases agree with TRBD2. CDR1 and CDR2 (germline): SGHNT, YYREEE (reference sequence). This CDR3 comprises 14 residues. The J segment lost 6 bases and the V segment lost 4 bases, leaving 7 bases of the junction unmatched. CDR3 in amino acids: CASSRSGSGDTQYF. CDR3 nucleotide sequence: TGTGCCAGCAGCAGAAGCGGGAGTGGGGATACGCAGTATTTT.

The chain couples TRBV5-1 to TRBJ2-7; 8 positions match TRBD1. The junction had 12 bases not matched to a gene; V was cut back by 3 bases and J by 4 bases. The CDR3 contains 16 residues. The V gene's germline CDR1 is SGHRS and CDR2 YFSETQ. Here the CDR3 DNA reads TGCGCCAGCAGCTCGGACCTGCAGGGGGCAAGGTACGAGCAGTACTTC. Protein product: CASSSDLQGARYEQYF.

The chain combines TRBV18 with TRBJ2-6, with D tentatively TRBD1 or TRBD2 (5 bases each). CDR1 is KGHSH and CDR2 is LQKENI in the germline V gene. V lost 6 bases and J lost 0, with 12 bases in between. The length of the CDR3 is 16 residues. The CDR3 loop is CASSGTGASGANVLTF. The CDR3 nucleotides are TGTGCCAGCTCGGGGACCGGGGCCTCTGGGGCCAACGTCCTGACTTTC.

J is TRBJ1-5 and V is TRBV18, with no clear D. V shed 6 bases and J shed 0 bases, with 15 bases lying between them. The CDR3 has 16 residues. Germline CDR1 KGHSH, CDR2 LQKENI. The DNA of the CDR3 is TGTGCCAGCTCGCACTCGGGATCGAATAGCAATCAGCCCCAGCATTTT. Translation gives CASSHSGSNSNQPQHF.

The V call is TRBV19, the J call TRBJ1-3, with D uncertain. This CDR3 is built from 14 residues. Germline lookup yields CDR1 LNHDA and CDR2 SQIVND (reference sequence). V was clipped by 4 bases and J by 1 base, with 8 bases between them. The CDR3 sequence is CASSSQVSGNTIYF. As DNA, the CDR3 is TGTGCCAGTAGTAGCCAGGTATCTGGAAACACCATATATTTT.